This TCR beta chain was sequenced for a study of CD4 T cells in relation to SARS-CoV-2 and coronaviruses. For the study at large: Median patient age was 38.5 years, spanning 21 to 72 years.

Study findings and constraints: No crossreactivity against non-spike viral proteins was tested here.

Naive and memory CD4+ T cells came from enriched cryopreserved PBMCs. Here immunoSEQ multiplex PCR was the method, and the copy in TCRdb shows in-frame clones only, minus some. The sample contains around 54,000 clones, 92% of which appear only once. Note on this clone: Its target is unknown.

The CDR3 runs to 11 residues. The ends were cut back, 4 bases at V and 6 bases at J, with 5 bases in the middle. CDR1 and CDR2 from the germline V gene are MNHEY and SMNVEV (reference sequence). The chain is built from TRBV27 and TRBJ2-3; no clear D gene. The material sequenced was naive CD4+ T cells from PBMCs. This sample's subset: naive CD4+ T cells isolated by negative enrichment. The TCR was taken from an adult with COVID-19. The CDR3 coding sequence is TGTGCCAGCAGTTCCTGGGATACGCAGTATTTT. Residues: CASSSWDTQYF.